This T cell receptor beta chain was sequenced during a study of T cells after yellow fever vaccination. In its sample, this clonotype was seen many times. Via MiXCR, TCRdb re-called the 5' RACE reads, giving one row per CDR3 protein. The table has under 300,000 distinct CDR3 sequences, less than 8.5% seen once. Germline CDR1 is LGHNA and CDR2 is YSLEER. The CDR3 has 15 residues. V dropped 4 bases and J dropped 7 bases, with 19 bases sitting between them. J is TRBJ1-2 and V is TRBV4-3; no reliable D call. The receptor comes from a man younger than 40 who received the YFV17D yellow fever vaccine. The specimen was CD4+ T cells sorted from PBMCs, collected 15 days after the yellow fever booster vaccination. CDR3 loop: CASSLHKESTVGYTF. CDR3 sequence (DNA): TGCGCCAGCAGCCTCCATAAAGAAAGTACGGTTGGCTACACCTTC.